This TCR beta chain was identified in a study of shared clonotypes between healthy human individuals. This CDR3 comprises 15 residues. V lost 5 bases and J lost 2, with 14 bases in between. The germline V gene encodes CDR1 SGHAT and CDR2 FQNNGV. Overall study findings and caveats: Naive subsets typically showed greater estimated richness than memory subsets. Clonotypes shared by all four donors outscored non-shared clonotypes in generation probability.

As concerns this clone: Antigen specificity is unknown.

Sequencing was performed with immunoSEQ multiplex PCR; in TCRdb, only in-frame clones are kept and a portion is missing. The table shows about 980,000 clones, with approximately 80% occurring only once. The sample was memory CD4+ T cells sorted from blood. Regarding subset: CD45RA-negative fraction. This TCR was sampled from a man between 18 and 29 years old in good health. J is TRBJ2-3 and V is TRBV11-2; possible D gene TRBD2, 5 bases. As DNA, the CDR3 is TGTGCCAGCAGCAATACGGGCCGGGACACAGATACGCAGTATTTT. This translates into CASSNTGRDTDTQYF.